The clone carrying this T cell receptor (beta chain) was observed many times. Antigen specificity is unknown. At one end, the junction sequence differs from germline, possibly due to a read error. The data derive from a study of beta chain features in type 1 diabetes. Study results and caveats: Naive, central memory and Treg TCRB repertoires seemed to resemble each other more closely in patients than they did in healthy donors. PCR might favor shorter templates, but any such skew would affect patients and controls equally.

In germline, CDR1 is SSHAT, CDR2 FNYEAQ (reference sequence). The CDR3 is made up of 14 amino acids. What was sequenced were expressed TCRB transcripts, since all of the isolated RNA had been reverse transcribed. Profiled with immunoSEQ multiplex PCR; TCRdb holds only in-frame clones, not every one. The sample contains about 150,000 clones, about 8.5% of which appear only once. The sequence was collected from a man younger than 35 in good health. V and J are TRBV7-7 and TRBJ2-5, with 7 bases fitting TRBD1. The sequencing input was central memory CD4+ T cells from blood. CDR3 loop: CASSQDRFGKTQYF. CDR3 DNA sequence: TGTGCTAGCAGCCAGGACAGGTTCGGAAAGACCCAGTACTTC.